This TCR beta chain was captured by sequencing in a study of T cell changes during pregnancy in multiple sclerosis. Repertoires were generated with immunoSEQ multiplex PCR, while TCRdb's copy carries only in-frame clones and drops some. The sample has over 55,000 clones; approximately 87% are singletons. The V gene end was trimmed by 5 bases and the J gene end by 9 bases; junction bases not matched to a gene: 8. The CDR3 has 15 amino acids. Germline V gene data show CDR1 as LNHDA and CDR2 as SQIVND (reference sequence). The chain combines TRBV19 with TRBJ2-1; 12 bases align to TRBD2. The receptor's source is a female donor in good health, enrolled as a control in a pregnancy study. The material was peripheral blood, obtained after pregnancy. CDR3 amino acids: CASSARLAGDGEQFF. In nucleotides, the CDR3 is TGTGCCAGTAGTGCTCGACTAGCGGGAGATGGTGAGCAGTTCTTC. The full variable domain, its missing parts supplied by reference TRBV19 and TRBJ2-1, is DGGITQSPKYLFRKEGQNVTLSCEQNLNHDAMYWYRQDPGQGLRLIYYSQIVNDFQKGDIAEGYSVSREKKESFPLTVTSAQKNPTAFYLCASSARLAGDGEQFFGPGTRLTVL.